This T cell receptor beta chain was sequenced during a study of vaccination effects on CD4 cells after COVID-19. Study details: The study obtained samples from two convalescent patients 16 days and one week before vaccination.

This clone appeared once. The antigen is undetermined. Trimming shortened V by 5 bases and J by 4 bases, and 4 bases separated the two germline ends. This CDR3 has 11 amino acids. Germline-derived CDR1 and CDR2 are SNHLY and FYNNEI. TCRdb keeps only in-frame clones here, not all; method: immunoSEQ multiplex PCR. This sample has some 50,000 clones, with roughly four fifths found just once. The authors isolated CD4+ T cells after around nine days of culture. Whole-study findings and limits: Mainly new clones induced by vaccination were found among post-vaccine spike-reactive clones in convalescents.

The TCR sequence derives from a human donor who had a prior SARS-CoV-2 infection. V is TRBV2 and J is TRBJ2-3; D uncertain. The specimen comprised CD4+ T cells from PBMCs cultured without peptide, sampled before COVID-19 vaccination. This CDR3 reads CASSYPDTQYF. In DNA, the CDR3 is TGTGCCAGCAGTTATCCAGATACGCAGTATTTT.